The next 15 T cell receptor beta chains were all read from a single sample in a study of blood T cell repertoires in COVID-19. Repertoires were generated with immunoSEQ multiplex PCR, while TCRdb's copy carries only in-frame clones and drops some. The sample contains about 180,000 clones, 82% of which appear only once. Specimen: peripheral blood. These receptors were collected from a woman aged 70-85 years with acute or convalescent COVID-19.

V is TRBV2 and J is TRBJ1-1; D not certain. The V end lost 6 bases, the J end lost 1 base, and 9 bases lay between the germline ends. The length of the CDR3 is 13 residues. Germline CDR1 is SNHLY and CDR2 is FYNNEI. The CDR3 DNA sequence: TGTGCCAGCAGGTGGCAACCGAACACTGAAGCTTTCTTT. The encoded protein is CASRWQPNTEAFF.

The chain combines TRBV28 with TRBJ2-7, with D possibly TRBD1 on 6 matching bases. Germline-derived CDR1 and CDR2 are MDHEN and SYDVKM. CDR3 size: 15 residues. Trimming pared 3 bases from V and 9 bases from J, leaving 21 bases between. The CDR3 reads CASSFAGRDTLRQYF. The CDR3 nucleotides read TGTGCCAGCAGTTTTGCGGGCCGGGACACCCTTCGGCAGTACTTC.

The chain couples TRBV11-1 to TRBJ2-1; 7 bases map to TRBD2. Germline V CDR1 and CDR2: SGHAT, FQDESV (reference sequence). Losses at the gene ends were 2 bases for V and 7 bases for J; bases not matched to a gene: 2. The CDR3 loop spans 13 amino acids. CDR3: CASSLWRGNEQFF. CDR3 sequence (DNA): TGTGCCAGCAGCTTATGGCGGGGGAATGAGCAGTTCTTC.

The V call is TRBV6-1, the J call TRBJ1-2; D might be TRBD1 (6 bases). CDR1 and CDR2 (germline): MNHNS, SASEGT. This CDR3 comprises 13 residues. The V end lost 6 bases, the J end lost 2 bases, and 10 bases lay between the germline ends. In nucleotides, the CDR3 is TGTGCCAGCAGCCCCGGACAGAACTATGGCTACACCTTC. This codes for CASSPGQNYGYTF.

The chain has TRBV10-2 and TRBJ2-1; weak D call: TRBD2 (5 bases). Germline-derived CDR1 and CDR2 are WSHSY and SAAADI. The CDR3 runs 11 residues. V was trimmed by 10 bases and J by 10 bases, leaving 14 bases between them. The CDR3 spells CATATSYEQFF. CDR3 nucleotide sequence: TGCGCCACCGCTACTAGTTACGAGCAGTTCTTC.

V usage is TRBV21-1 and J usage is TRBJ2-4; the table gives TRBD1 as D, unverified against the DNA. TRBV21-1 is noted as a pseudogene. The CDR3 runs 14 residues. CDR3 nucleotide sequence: TGTGCCAGCAGCCAAAGGGGGATTGTTAACATTCAGTACTTC. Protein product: CASSQRGIVNIQYF.

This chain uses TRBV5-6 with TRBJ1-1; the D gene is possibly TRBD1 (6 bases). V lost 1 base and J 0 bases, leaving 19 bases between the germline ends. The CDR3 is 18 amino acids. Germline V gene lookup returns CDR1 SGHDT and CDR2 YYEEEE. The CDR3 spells CASSLMTGPSLMNTEAFF. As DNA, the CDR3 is TGTGCCAGCAGCTTGATGACAGGTCCCAGTCTGATGAACACTGAAGCTTTCTTT. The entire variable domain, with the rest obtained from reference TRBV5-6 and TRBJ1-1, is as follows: DAGVTQSPTHLIKTRGQQVTLRCSPKSGHDTVSWYQQALGQGPQFIFQYYEEEERQRGNFPDRFSGHQFPNYSSELNVNALLLGDSALYLCASSLMTGPSLMNTEAFFGQGTRLTVV.

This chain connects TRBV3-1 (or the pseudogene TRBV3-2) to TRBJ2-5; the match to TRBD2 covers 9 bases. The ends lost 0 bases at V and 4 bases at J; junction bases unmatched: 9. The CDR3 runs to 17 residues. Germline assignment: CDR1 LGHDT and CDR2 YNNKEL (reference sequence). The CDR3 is CASSQDAVAGAGETQYF. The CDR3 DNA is TGTGCCAGCAGCCAAGATGCGGTAGCGGGAGCTGGAGAGACCCAGTACTTC.

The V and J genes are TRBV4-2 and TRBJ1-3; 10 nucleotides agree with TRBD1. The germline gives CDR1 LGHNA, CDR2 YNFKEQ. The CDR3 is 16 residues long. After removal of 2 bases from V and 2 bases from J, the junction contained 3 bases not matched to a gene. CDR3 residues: CASSQLGQGTGNTIYF. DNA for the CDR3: TGTGCCAGCAGCCAACTGGGACAGGGGACTGGAAACACCATATATTTT.

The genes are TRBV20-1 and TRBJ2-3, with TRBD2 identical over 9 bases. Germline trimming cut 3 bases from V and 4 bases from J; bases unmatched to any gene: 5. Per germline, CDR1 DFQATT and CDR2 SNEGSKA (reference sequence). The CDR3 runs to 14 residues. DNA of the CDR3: TGCAGTGCTAGTAGGCGGGAGGGCTCAGATACGCAGTATTTT. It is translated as CSASRREGSDTQYF.

CDR3 protein: CASSLAGIATGELFF. CDR3 DNA: TGTGCCAGCAGCCTAGCGGGAATCGCCACCGGGGAGCTGTTTTTT. The J gene is TRBJ2-2, the V gene TRBV5-5; 9 nucleotides match TRBD2. Losses at the gene ends were 4 bases for V and 4 bases for J; bases not matched to a gene: 5. This CDR3 contains 15 residues. Germline CDR1 SGHKS, CDR2 YYEKEE (reference sequence).

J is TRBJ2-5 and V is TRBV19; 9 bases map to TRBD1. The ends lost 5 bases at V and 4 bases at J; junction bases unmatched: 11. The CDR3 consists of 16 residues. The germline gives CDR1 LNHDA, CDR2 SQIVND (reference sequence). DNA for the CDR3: TGTGCCAGTAGTCCTGGACCGACAGGGGGTGGAGAGACCCAGTACTTC. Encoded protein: CASSPGPTGGGETQYF.

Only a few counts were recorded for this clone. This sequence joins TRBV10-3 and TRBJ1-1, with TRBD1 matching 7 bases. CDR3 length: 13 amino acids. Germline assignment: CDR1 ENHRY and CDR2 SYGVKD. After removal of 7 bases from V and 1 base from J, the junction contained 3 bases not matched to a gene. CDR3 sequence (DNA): TGTGCCATCACTAGGACAGGGAACACTGAAGCTTTCTTT. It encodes CAITRTGNTEAFF.

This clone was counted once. As DNA, the CDR3 is TGTGCCAGTAGTGCGACGGGGAACACTGAAGCTTTCTTT. Its protein product is CASSATGNTEAFF. The rearrangement links TRBV19 to TRBJ1-1, with D uncertain. V was trimmed by 5 bases and J by 1 base, leaving 8 bases between them. From germline, CDR1 is LNHDA and CDR2 SQIVND (reference sequence). The CDR3 consists of 13 residues.

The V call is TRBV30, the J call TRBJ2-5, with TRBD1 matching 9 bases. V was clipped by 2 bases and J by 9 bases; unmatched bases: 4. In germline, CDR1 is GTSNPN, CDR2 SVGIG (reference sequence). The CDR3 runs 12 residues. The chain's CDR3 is CAWSRDRVAQYF. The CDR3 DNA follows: TGTGCCTGGAGTCGGGACAGGGTGGCCCAGTACTTC.